Listed here is a single TCR beta chain. This specimen belongs to a study of blood T cell repertoires in COVID-19. For the study at large: The origin of the acute and convalescent COVID-19 samples was the United States, Italy and Spain. Sample material is recorded as cDNA or gDNA derived from T cells, B-cell-depleted T cells, or PBMCs.

This CDR3 has 16 amino acids. V lost 5 bases to trimming and J lost 5 bases; unmatched junction nucleotides: 13. Per germline, CDR1 MDHEN and CDR2 SYDVKM. Per the original data handling: Estimates of nucleated cell counts were drawn from the amplification of reference gene primers. Clones were sequenced by immunoSEQ multiplex PCR, and TCRdb holds only the in-frame ones, with some missing. The V and J calls and the clone size are those of that table, but D and trimming were determined from the DNA. This table holds about 100,000 clones, 69% found once. Sequenced sample: peripheral blood. This TCR was recovered from an older man with acute or convalescent COVID-19. The chain is built from TRBV28 and TRBJ2-5; 8 bases are a match to TRBD1. CDR3 residues: CASSPPGQGGLETQYF. CDR3 DNA: TGTGCCAGCAGTCCCCCTGGACAGGGAGGACTGGAGACCCAGTACTTC.